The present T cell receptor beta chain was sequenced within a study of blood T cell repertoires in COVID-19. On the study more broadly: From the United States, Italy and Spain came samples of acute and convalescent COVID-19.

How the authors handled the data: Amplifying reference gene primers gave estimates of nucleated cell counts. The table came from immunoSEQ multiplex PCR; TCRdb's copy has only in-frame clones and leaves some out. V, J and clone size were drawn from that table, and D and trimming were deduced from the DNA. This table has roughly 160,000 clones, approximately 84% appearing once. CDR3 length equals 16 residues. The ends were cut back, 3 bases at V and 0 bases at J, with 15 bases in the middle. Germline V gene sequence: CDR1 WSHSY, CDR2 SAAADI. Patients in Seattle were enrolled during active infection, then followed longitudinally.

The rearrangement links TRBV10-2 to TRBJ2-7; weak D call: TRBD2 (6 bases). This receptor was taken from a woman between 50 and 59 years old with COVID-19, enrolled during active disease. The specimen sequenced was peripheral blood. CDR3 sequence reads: CASSDVGRGSSYEQYF. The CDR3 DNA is TGCGCCAGCAGTGACGTCGGGCGGGGCTCCTCCTACGAGCAGTACTTC.